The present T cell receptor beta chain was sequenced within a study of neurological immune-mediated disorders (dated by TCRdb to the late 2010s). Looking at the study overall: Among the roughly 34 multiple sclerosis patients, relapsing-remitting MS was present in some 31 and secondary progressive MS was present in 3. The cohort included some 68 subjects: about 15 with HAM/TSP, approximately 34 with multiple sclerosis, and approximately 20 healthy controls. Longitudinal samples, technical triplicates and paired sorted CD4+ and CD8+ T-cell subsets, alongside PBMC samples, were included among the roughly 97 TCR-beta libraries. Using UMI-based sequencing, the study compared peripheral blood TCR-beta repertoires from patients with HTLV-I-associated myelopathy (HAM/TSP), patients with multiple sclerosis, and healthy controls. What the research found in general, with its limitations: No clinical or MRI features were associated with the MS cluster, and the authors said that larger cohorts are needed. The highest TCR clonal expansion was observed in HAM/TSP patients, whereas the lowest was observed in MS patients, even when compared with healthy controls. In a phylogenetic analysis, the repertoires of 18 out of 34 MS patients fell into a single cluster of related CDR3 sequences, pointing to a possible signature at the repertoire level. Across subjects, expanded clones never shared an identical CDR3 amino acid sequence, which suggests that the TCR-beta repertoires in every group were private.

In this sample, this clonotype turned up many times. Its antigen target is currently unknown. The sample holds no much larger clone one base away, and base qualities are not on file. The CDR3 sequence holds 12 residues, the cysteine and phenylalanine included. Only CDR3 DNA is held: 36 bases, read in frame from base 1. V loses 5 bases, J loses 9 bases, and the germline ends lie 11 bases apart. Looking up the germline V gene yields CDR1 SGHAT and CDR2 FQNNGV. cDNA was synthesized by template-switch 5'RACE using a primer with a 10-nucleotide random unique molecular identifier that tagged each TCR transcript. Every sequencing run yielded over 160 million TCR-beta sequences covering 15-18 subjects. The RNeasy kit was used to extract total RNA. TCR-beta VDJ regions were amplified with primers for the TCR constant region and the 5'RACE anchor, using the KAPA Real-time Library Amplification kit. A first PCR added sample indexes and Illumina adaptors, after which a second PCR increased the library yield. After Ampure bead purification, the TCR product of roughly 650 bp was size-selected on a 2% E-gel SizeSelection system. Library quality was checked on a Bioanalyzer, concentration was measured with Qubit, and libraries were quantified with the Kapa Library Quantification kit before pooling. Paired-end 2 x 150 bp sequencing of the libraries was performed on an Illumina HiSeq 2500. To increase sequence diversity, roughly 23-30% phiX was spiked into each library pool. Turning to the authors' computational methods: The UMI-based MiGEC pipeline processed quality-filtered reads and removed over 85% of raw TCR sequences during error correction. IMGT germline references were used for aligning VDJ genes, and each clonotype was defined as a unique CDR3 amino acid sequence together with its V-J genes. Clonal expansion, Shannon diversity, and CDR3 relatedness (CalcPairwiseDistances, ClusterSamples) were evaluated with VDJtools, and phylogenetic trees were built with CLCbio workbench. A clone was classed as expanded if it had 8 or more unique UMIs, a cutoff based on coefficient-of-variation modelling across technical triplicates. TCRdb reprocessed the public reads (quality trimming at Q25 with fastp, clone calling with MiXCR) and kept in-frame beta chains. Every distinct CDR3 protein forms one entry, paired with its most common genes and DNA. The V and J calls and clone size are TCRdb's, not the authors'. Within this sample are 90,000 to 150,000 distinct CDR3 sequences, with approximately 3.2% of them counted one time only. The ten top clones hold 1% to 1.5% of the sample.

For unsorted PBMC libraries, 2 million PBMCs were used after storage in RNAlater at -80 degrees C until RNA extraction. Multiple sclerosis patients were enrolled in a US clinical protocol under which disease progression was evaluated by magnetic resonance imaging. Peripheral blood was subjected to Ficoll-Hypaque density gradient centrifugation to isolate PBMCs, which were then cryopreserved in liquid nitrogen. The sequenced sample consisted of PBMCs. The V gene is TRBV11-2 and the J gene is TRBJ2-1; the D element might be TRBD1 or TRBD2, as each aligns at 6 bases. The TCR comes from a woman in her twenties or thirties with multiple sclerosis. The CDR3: CASSNRGVEQFF. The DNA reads TGTGCCAGCAGCAATAGGGGGGTTGAGCAGTTCTTC.